The T cell receptor (beta chain) described here comes from a study of regulatory T cells in long-lasting Graves disease. Through Arm-PCR of CDR3 regions and iRepertoire HTBI primers, TCR beta libraries were built. Original analysis: Overall, samples carried around 60 TRBV and 14 TRBJ segments. TCRdb fed the multiplex PCR reads into MiXCR, producing one record per CDR3 protein. These V and J calls originate from TCRdb's pipeline instead of the authors' own analysis. This sample has some 320,000 distinct CDR3 sequences; over 15% occur once, and the top ten carry less than 45%. Germline values: CDR1 MGHRA, CDR2 YSYEKL. The CDR3 consists of 16 residues. V trimming: 1 base; J trimming: 5 bases; junction bases outside the gene matches: 5. Time point meaning: newly diagnosed GD, antithyroid drugs for less than 3 months. Making the TCR library involved RNA that had been extracted from PBMCs. Staff took approximately 9.9 milliliters of peripheral blood and put it into EDTA tubes.

This receptor was identified in a female donor with Graves disease. The sample was peripheral blood mononuclear cells (PBMCs), taken at new diagnosis, from a patient treated with antithyroid drugs. The J gene is TRBJ1-4, the V gene TRBV4-1; 9 bases align to TRBD1. Written as DNA, the CDR3 is TGCGCCAGCAGCCAAGTTATAGGACAGGGGAATGAAAAACTGTTTTTT. It specifies CASSQVIGQGNEKLFF.